This TCR beta chain was documented in a study of T cell responses to AZD1222 COVID-19 vaccine. Study-wide results and caveats: The reported proportion of spike-specific TCRs targeting unmutated variant regions was nearly half. Donors, mostly white British, included more females; clonal diversity was possibly underestimated.

Here immunoSEQ multiplex PCR was the method, and the copy in TCRdb shows in-frame clones only, minus some. The sample holds about 150,000 clones, about 90% seen once. Details on this clone: What it recognizes is unknown.

Germline lookup yields CDR1 MGHRA and CDR2 YSYEKL. V gave up 1 base and J gave up 4 bases, with 13 bases separating them. This CDR3 has 15 amino acids. This sequence originates from an adult in good health. The rearrangement links TRBV4-1 to TRBJ1-2, with D possibly TRBD1 on 5 matching bases. Sequencing used peripheral blood, obtained on day 0 of MenACWY control vaccination. CDR3 loop: CASSQVRRELYGYTF. DNA for the CDR3: TGCGCCAGCAGCCAAGTACGCAGGGAGCTCTATGGCTACACCTTC.